Listed below are T cell receptor beta chains from one sample, sequenced in a study of persistence of HIV-infected CD4 T cells. What these receptors recognize is not known. Using immunoSEQ multiplex PCR, the repertoire was profiled, and TCRdb retains in-frame clones only, with some absent. The table shows tens of thousands of clones, with 65% to 90% occurring only once. The sequences come from CD4+ T cells sorted from PBMCs after approximately 19-hour stimulation, collected from a patient who received antiretroviral therapy. Receptor source: an adult woman with HIV who was CMV-seropositive. Each CDR3 is given with its conserved first and last residue. D genes are given only for firm matches. Size is stated for part of the rows, as once, few or many counts, or as a class when the clone is expanded.

cdr3_aa	cdr3_nt	d_call	cdr3_length	clone_size	v_call	j_call
CASRTGGNGYTF	TGTGCCAGTAGGACAGGGGGGAACGGCTACACCTTC	TRBD1	12	NA	TRBV19	TRBJ1-2
CASSPQGTGANVLTF	TGTGCCAGCAGCCCTCAAGGGACTGGGGCCAACGTCCTGACTTTC	NA	15	NA	TRBV7-3	TRBJ2-6
CASSAVGRDPVGYTF	TGTGCCAGCAGCGCAGTGGGTAGGGACCCCGTTGGCTACACCTTC	NA	15	NA	TRBV9	TRBJ1-2
CASSPLGTGQGSTQYF	TGTGCCAGCAGCCCCCTCGGCACAGGGCAAGGGAGTACGCAGTATTTT	NA	16	once	TRBV7-8	TRBJ2-3
CASSPRDRDSAEKLFF	TGTGCCAGCAGCCCGAGAGATAGGGACAGCGCTGAAAAACTGTTTTTT	TRBD1	16	NA	TRBV2	TRBJ1-4
CASSLKSGNQPQHF	TGTGCCAGCAGCTTGAAATCAGGGAATCAGCCCCAGCATTTT	NA	14	NA	TRBV5-6	TRBJ1-5
CASSFGGGNVLTF	TGTGCCAGCAGCTTTGGCGGTGGTAACGTCCTGACTTTC	NA	13	NA	TRBV7-9	TRBJ2-6
CASSYPGQGADGYTF	TGTGCCAGCAGTTACCCGGGACAGGGGGCTGATGGCTACACCTTC	TRBD1	15	NA	TRBV6-5	TRBJ1-2
CASSPDRGHGDEQFF	TGTGCCAGCAGCCCCGACAGGGGACATGGGGATGAGCAGTTCTTC	TRBD1	15	NA	TRBV7-6	TRBJ2-1
CASSYSTPGAAQYF	TGTGCCAGCAGTTACTCGACCCCAGGGGCGGCCCAGTACTTC	NA	14	NA	TRBV6-2/TRBV6-3	TRBJ2-5
CASSLTATRVRDQQFF	TGTGCCAGCAGCTTAACGGCCACCCGGGTGAGGGATCAGCAGTTCTTC	NA	16	NA	TRBV7-3	TRBJ2-1
CASSPGGGGAFF	TGTGCCAGCAGCCCAGGAGGTGGAGGAGCTTTCTTT	NA	12	NA	TRBV12-3/TRBV12-4	TRBJ1-1
CASSYRQALYNEQFF	TGTGCCAGCAGTTACCGACAGGCGCTTTACAATGAGCAGTTCTTC	NA	15	NA	TRBV6-5	TRBJ2-1
CASSSLYEQYF	TGTGCCAGCAGTTCCCTGTACGAGCAGTACTTC	NA	11	NA	TRBV12-3/TRBV12-4	TRBJ2-7
CASSSRAPGRGTEAFF	TGTGCCAGCAGTTCCCGGGCCCCCGGGAGAGGCACTGAAGCTTTCTTT	NA	16	NA	TRBV6-5	TRBJ1-1
CASSQDRQSTYGYTF	TGCGCCAGCAGCCAAGATCGGCAGTCAACCTATGGCTACACCTTC	NA	15	few	TRBV4-1	TRBJ1-2
CASRAGRITFF	TGTGCCAGCAGAGCGGGGCGAATCACGTTCTTC	TRBD2	11	NA	TRBV2	TRBJ2-1
CSAPLFSGYTF	TGCAGTGCTCCTCTATTTTCGGGCTACACCTTC	NA	11	NA	TRBV20-1	TRBJ1-2
CAWKNDRLSGNTIYF	TGTGCCTGGAAGAACGACAGGCTCTCTGGAAACACCATATATTTT	NA	15	NA	TRBV30	TRBJ1-3
CASSLGKGQYF	TGTGCCAGCAGTCTCGGCAAAGGGCAGTACTTC	NA	11	NA	TRBV6-2/TRBV6-3	TRBJ2-7
CVQRGQSNNSPLHF	TGTGTCCAGCGAGGTCAATCCAATAATTCACCCCTCCACTTT	NA	14	NA	TRBV30	TRBJ1-6
CASSQDLGRRGTEAFF	TGTGCCAGCAGCCAAGACTTGGGACGGAGGGGAACTGAAGCTTTCTTT	NA	16	NA	TRBV3-1/TRBV3-2	TRBJ1-1
CASRRTGDPNYGYTF	TGTGCCAGCAGGCGGACAGGGGATCCTAACTATGGCTACACCTTC	TRBD1	15	once	TRBV28	TRBJ1-2
CASSEYVRGKNTEAFF	TGTGCCAGCAGTGAGTATGTTCGGGGGAAGAACACTGAAGCTTTCTTT	NA	16	NA	TRBV2	TRBJ1-1
CASVPSGQGNSPLHF	TGTGCCAGCGTTCCATCAGGGCAGGGTAATTCACCCCTCCACTTT	NA	15	NA	TRBV18	TRBJ1-6
CASSTDPGGYNEQFF	TGTGCCAGCAGCACCGACCCCGGGGGCTACAATGAGCAGTTCTTC	NA	15	NA	TRBV5-6	TRBJ2-1
CASSYRANEQFF	TGTGCCAGCAGTTACAGGGCGAATGAGCAGTTCTTC	NA	12	NA	TRBV6-2/TRBV6-3	TRBJ2-1
CASSVKGDGYTF	TGTGCCAGCAGCGTAAAAGGGGATGGCTACACCTTC	NA	12	NA	TRBV9	TRBJ1-2
CASSARQGAGYGYTF	TGTGCCAGCAGTGCAAGACAGGGGGCAGGGTATGGCTACACCTTC	TRBD1	15	NA	TRBV25-1	TRBJ1-2
CASSIGGTVTYEQYF	TGTGCCAGTAGTATAGGAGGGACAGTCACCTACGAGCAGTACTTC	TRBD1	15	once	TRBV19	TRBJ2-7
CATSDIRLGGGTDTQYF	TGTGCCACCAGTGATATACGCTTAGGAGGGGGCACAGATACGCAGTATTTT	NA	17	once	TRBV24-1	TRBJ2-3
CASSQGLAGGPTDTQYF	TGTGCCAGCAGCCAAGGACTAGCGGGAGGGCCGACAGATACGCAGTATTTT	TRBD2	17	NA	TRBV14	TRBJ2-3
CASSSPGQGLSCTF	TGTGCCAGCAGTTCCCCGGGACAGGGCCTTTCGTGCACCTTC	TRBD1	14	NA	TRBV6-2/TRBV6-3	TRBJ1-2
CASSLDRGRWETQYF	TGTGCCAGCAGCTTAGACAGGGGGCGGTGGGAGACCCAGTACTTC	TRBD1	15	NA	TRBV7-8	TRBJ2-5
CASSLDPERGYEKLFF	TGTGCCAGCAGTCTAGACCCGGAAAGGGGTTATGAAAAACTGTTTTTT	NA	16	NA	TRBV6-6	TRBJ1-4
CASNRVHNEKLFF	TGTGCCAGCAACAGGGTTCATAATGAAAAACTGTTTTTT	NA	13	NA	TRBV7-8	TRBJ1-4
CASSFSGDTQYF	TGCGCCAGCAGCTTCTCGGGGGATACGCAGTATTTT	NA	12	NA	TRBV5-1	TRBJ2-3
CASSERGDGRETQYF	TGTGCCAGCAGTGAAAGGGGGGATGGGAGGGAGACCCAGTACTTC	NA	15	few	TRBV6-1	TRBJ2-5
CATSGGTGEGDTQYF	TGTGCCACCAGTGGTGGGACGGGGGAAGGAGATACGCAGTATTTT	NA	15	NA	TRBV24-1	TRBJ2-3
CASIKGSSTDTQYF	TGTGCCAGCATCAAGGGTTCTAGCACAGATACGCAGTATTTT	NA	14	NA	TRBV28	TRBJ2-3
CASSLAHNEQFF	TGCGCCAGCAGCTTGGCCCACAATGAGCAGTTCTTC	NA	12	NA	TRBV5-1	TRBJ2-1
CASSQAPRVGNTIYF	TGCGCCAGCAGCCAAGCGCCCAGGGTTGGTAACACCATATATTTT	NA	15	few	TRBV4-3	TRBJ1-3
CATYPGEQFF	TGTGCCACCTACCCCGGTGAGCAGTTCTTC	NA	10	NA	TRBV21-1	TRBJ2-1
CASSPRALSTHEQYF	TGTGCCAGCAGCCCCCGGGCACTGAGCACCCACGAGCAGTACTTC	NA	15	NA	TRBV7-2	TRBJ2-7
CASSFSTEQYF	TGTGCCAGCAGCTTTTCTACCGAGCAGTACTTC	NA	11	NA	TRBV7-8	TRBJ2-7
CASSLAQGTGELFF	TGTGCCAGCAGTTTGGCACAGGGGACCGGGGAGCTGTTTTTT	TRBD1	14	few	TRBV28	TRBJ2-2
CASSLGVIQETQYF	TGCGCCAGCAGCTTGGGCGTTATCCAAGAGACCCAGTACTTC	NA	14	NA	TRBV5-1	TRBJ2-5
CATSRPKTSGGANEQFF	TGTGCCACCAGCAGACCAAAGACTAGCGGGGGGGCCAATGAGCAGTTCTTC	TRBD2	17	NA	TRBV15	TRBJ2-1
CASSSGVGFRQFF	TGTGCCAGCAGCTCGGGGGTGGGGTTCAGGCAGTTCTTC	NA	13	NA	TRBV5-5	TRBJ2-1
CASSMGRMNTEAFF	TGTGCCAGCAGTATGGGGCGCATGAACACTGAAGCTTTCTTT	NA	14	NA	TRBV27	TRBJ1-1
CASSVEAAPFGTQYF	TGTGCCAGCAGCGTAGAGGCAGCCCCTTTTGGGACCCAGTACTTC	NA	15	NA	TRBV9	TRBJ2-5